This TCR beta chain was sequenced during a study of vaccination effects on CD4 cells after COVID-19. Findings and caveats of the study: Few convalescent patients were included, and no early post-infection timepoints were sampled.

Cells that had been cultured for 10 days were the source of isolated CD4+ T cells. Prior SARS-CoV-2 infection was absent in the vaccine recipients, as shown by negative nucleocapsid antibodies. The assay was immunoSEQ multiplex PCR, and TCRdb's table has in-frame clones only and misses some. The sample records about 72,000 clones, roughly three quarters being singletons. This clone appeared a few times. Antigen specificity is unknown. The sample was CD4+ T cells from PBMCs cultured without peptide, taken before COVID-19 vaccination. The TCR was taken from a human donor who received a COVID-19 vaccine.

The DNA of the CDR3 is TGCGCCAGCAGCTTGGCCGGACGGGAAAAACTGTTTTTT. The encoded protein is CASSLAGREKLFF. The V and J genes are TRBV5-1 and TRBJ1-4; no definite D call. Trimming cost V 0 bases and J 8 bases, with 8 bases left between them. This CDR3 spans 13 amino acids. Germline V gives CDR1 SGHRS, CDR2 YFSETQ.